The 12 T cell receptor beta chains below come from one sample, sequenced in a study of shared T cell receptors in the human thymus. TCRdb's copy holds only in-frame clones and misses some; the assay was immunoSEQ multiplex PCR. The data contain 550,000 to 800,000 clones, 70% to 90% of them singletons. The data also belong to a second study, concerning human thymus T cells.

Source material: thymocytes. The receptor source for this set is a girl less than two years old with a congenital heart defect.

V usage is TRBV28 and J usage is TRBJ1-4, with 11 bases aligning to TRBD1. The CDR3 is 19 amino acids. With V trimmed by 2 bases and J by 10 bases, 18 bases remained unmatched. Germline V lookup: CDR1 MDHEN, CDR2 SYDVKM. DNA of the CDR3: TGTGCCAGCAGTTTACTGGTTCCATCGGACAGGGGGCCAGGGCGAAAACTGTTTTTT. Translated: CASSLLVPSDRGPGRKLFF.

The chain employs TRBV15 and TRBJ1-5, with D possibly being TRBD1 (5 bases). The CDR3 extends over 16 amino acids. V lost 2 bases, J lost 0 bases, and 11 bases lay in between. CDR1 LNHNV and CDR2 YYDKDF come from the germline V gene (reference sequence). The CDR3 is CATSRHKTASNQPQHF. The CDR3 DNA sequence: TGTGCCACCAGCAGACATAAGACAGCTAGCAATCAGCCCCAGCATTTT.

The J gene is TRBJ2-2, the V gene TRBV6-1; TRBD2 might be the D (5 bases). CDR3 length equals 17 residues. With 2 bases removed from V and 3 bases from J, the gap between germline ends came to 16 bases. Germline lookup yields CDR1 MNHNS and CDR2 SASEGT. The CDR3 region has the DNA TGTGCCAGCAGTGAAAGGAAGCTGAGCGGCTACACCGGGGAGCTGTTTTTT. It translates to CASSERKLSGYTGELFF.

The DNA for the CDR3 is TGTGCCAGCAGTGAGAGGAGGGGTCGGGCCCGGCAGCATTTT. It encodes CASSERRGRARQHF. J is TRBJ1-5 and V is TRBV2; D is possibly TRBD1 (5 bases). The CDR3 totals 14 residues. Germline CDR1 SNHLY, CDR2 FYNNEI. The V end lost 3 bases, the J end lost 13 bases, and 19 bases lay between the germline ends.

The chain employs TRBV15 and TRBJ1-1; a weak D match, TRBD1 (5 bases). CDR1 is LNHNV and CDR2 is YYDKDF in the germline V gene (reference sequence). The V and J ends lost 5 bases and 0 bases respectively, with 10 bases between them. The CDR3 loop spans 14 amino acids. The CDR3 is CATSGRAMNTEAFF. CDR3 in DNA: TGTGCCACCAGCGGCAGGGCAATGAACACTGAAGCTTTCTTT.

The chain uses TRBV7-9 and TRBJ2-4; possibly TRBD1 for D (6 bases). The ends were cut back, 5 bases at V and 4 bases at J, with 12 bases in the middle. Per germline, CDR1 SEHNR and CDR2 FQNEAQ (reference sequence). The CDR3 consists of 14 residues. CDR3 in DNA: TGTGCCAGCAGCGCTCACGGACAGAAAAACATTCAGTACTTC. It is translated as CASSAHGQKNIQYF. Filled out from reference TRBV7-9 and TRBJ2-4, the complete variable domain reads DTGVSQNPRHKITKRGQNVTFRCDPISEHNRLYWYRQTLGQGPEFLTYFQNEAQLEKSRLLSDRFSAERPKGSFSTLEIQRTEQGDSAMYLCASSAHGQKNIQYFGAGTRLSVL.

This clone was counted between two and nine times. Other DNA sequences of this sample code for an identical CDR3. The J gene is TRBJ1-4, the V gene TRBV18; D is possibly TRBD1 (5 bases). Germline V gene data show CDR1 as KGHSH and CDR2 as LQKENI. Trimming removed 1 base from V and 3 bases from J, with 6 bases in between. The CDR3 is 14 amino acids. The CDR3 coding sequence is TGTGCCAGCTCACCACAGGGGTCTAATGAAAAACTGTTTTTT. Encoded protein: CASSPQGSNEKLFF.

The chain carries TRBV5-1 and TRBJ2-3; 13 nucleotides line up with TRBD2. V dropped 7 bases and J dropped 6; count of bases not matched to a gene: 14. This CDR3 comprises 17 residues. Per the germline V gene, CDR1 is SGHRS and CDR2 is YFSETQ. The CDR3 DNA follows: TGCGCCAGCCGGGACCAAGGGACTAGCGGGACTTCCGATACGCAGTATTTT. Its protein is CASRDQGTSGTSDTQYF. Filled out from reference TRBV5-1 and TRBJ2-3, the complete variable domain reads KAGVTQTPRYLIKTRGQQVTLSCSPISGHRSVSWYQQTPGQGLQFLFEYFSETQRNKGNFPGRFSGRQFSNSRSEMNVSTLELGDSALYLCASRDQGTSGTSDTQYFGPGTRLTVL.

V and J are TRBV10-2 and TRBJ1-2, with TRBD1 matching over 9 bases. The V and J ends lost 6 bases and 5 bases, in that order; junction bases with no gene match: 16. Germline V gene lookup returns CDR1 WSHSY and CDR2 SAAADI. The CDR3 has 17 residues. This chain's CDR3 is CASSQHKVGTGSYGYTF. CDR3 sequence (DNA): TGCGCCAGCAGCCAACATAAGGTCGGGACAGGGTCGTATGGCTACACCTTC.

This clone came up once. Other DNA sequences from this sample encode an identical CDR3 as well. The chain couples TRBV5-1 to TRBJ2-5; D perhaps matches TRBD2 (6 bases). V lost 2 bases to trimming and J lost 2 bases, with 10 bases between them. Germline assignment: CDR1 SGHRS and CDR2 YFSETQ. This CDR3 is 14 amino acids long. CDR3 protein: CASSFGGSQETQYF. For the CDR3, the DNA is TGCGCCAGCAGCTTCGGGGGTTCACAAGAGACCCAGTACTTC.

J is TRBJ2-2 and V is TRBV14, with 10 bases fitting TRBD1. Germline V lookup: CDR1 SGHDN, CDR2 FVKESK. There are 17 residues in the CDR3. The trim removed 1 base at V and 4 bases at J, leaving 6 bases unmatched. The CDR3 reads CASSQGSTGGTTGELFF. CDR3 nucleotides: TGTGCCAGCAGCCAAGGATCGACAGGGGGCACCACCGGGGAGCTGTTTTTT.

The chain joins TRBV27 to TRBJ1-1; possibly TRBD1 for D (5 bases). The CDR3 is made up of 16 amino acids. Per germline, CDR1 MNHEY and CDR2 SMNVEV (reference sequence). V lost 10 bases to trimming and J lost 0 bases, with 21 bases between them. DNA of the CDR3: TGTGCCACCCGACGAGACAGTAGAAACTTGAACACTGAAGCTTTCTTT. This sequence encodes CATRRDSRNLNTEAFF.